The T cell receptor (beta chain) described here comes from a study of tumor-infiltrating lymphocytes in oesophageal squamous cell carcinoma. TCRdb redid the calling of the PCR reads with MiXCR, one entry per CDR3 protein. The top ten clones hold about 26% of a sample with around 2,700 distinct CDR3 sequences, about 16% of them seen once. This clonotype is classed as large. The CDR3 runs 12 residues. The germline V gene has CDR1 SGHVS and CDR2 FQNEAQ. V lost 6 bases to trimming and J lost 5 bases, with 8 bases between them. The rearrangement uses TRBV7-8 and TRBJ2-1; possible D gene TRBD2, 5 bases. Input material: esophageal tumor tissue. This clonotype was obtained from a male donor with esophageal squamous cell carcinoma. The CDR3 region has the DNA TGTGCCAGCAGAGGAGGAAACAATGAGCAGTTCTTC. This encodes CASRGGNNEQFF.